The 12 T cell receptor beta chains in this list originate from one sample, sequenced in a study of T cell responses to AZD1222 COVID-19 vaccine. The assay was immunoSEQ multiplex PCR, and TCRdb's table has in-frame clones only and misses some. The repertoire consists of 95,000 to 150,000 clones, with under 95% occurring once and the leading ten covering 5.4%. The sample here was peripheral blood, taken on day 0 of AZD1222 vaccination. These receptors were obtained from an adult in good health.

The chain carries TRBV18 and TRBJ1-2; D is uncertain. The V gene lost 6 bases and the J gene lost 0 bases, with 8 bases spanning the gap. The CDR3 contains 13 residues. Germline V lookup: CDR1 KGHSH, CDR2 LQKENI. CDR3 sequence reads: CASSNQANYGYTF. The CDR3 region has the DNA TGTGCCAGCTCGAACCAGGCTAACTATGGCTACACCTTC.

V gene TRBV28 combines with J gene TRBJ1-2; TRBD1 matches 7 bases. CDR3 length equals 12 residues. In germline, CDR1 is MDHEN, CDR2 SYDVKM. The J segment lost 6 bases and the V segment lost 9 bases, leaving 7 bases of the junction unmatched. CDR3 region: CASNVGGDGYTF. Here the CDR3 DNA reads TGTGCCAGTAATGTAGGGGGCGATGGCTACACCTTC.

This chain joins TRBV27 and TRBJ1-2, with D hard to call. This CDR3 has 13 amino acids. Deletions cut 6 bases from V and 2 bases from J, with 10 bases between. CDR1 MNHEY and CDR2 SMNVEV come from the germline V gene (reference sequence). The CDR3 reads CASSLTPNYGYTF. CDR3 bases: TGTGCCAGCAGCCTCACACCGAACTATGGCTACACCTTC.

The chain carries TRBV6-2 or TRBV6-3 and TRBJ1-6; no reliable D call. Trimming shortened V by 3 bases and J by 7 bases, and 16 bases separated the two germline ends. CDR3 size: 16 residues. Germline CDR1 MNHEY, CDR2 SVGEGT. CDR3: CASSYSTGFGNSPLHF. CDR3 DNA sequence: TGTGCCAGCAGTTATAGCACGGGGTTTGGCAATTCACCCCTCCACTTT.

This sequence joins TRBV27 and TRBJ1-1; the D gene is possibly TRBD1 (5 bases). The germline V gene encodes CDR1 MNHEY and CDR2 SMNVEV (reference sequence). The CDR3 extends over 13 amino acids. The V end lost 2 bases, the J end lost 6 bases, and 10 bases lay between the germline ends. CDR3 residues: CASSLRGWAEAFF. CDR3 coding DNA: TGTGCCAGCAGTTTACGGGGGTGGGCTGAAGCTTTCTTT.

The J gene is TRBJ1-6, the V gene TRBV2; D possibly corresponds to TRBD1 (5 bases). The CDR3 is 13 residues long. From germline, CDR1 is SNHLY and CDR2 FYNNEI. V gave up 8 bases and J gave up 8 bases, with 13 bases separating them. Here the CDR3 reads CASGTEQHSPLHF. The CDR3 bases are TGTGCCAGCGGGACCGAACAGCATTCACCCCTCCACTTT.

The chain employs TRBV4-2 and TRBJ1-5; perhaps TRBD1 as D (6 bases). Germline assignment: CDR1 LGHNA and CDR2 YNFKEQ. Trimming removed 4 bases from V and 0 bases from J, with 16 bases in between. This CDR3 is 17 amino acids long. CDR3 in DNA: TGTGCCAGCAGCCCTGACAGGAGACTCGATAGCAATCAGCCCCAGCATTTT. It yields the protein CASSPDRRLDSNQPQHF.

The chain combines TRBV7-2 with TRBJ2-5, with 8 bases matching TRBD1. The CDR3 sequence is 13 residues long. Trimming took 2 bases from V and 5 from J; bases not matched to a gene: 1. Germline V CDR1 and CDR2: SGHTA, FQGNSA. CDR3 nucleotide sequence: TGTGCCAGCAGCTTAAACAGGGGGGAGACCCAGTACTTC. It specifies CASSLNRGETQYF. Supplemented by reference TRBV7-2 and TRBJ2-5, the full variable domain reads GAGVSQSPSNKVTEKGKDVELRCDPISGHTALYWYRQSLGQGLEFLIYFQGNSAPDKSGLPSDRFSAERTGGSVSTLTIQRTQQEDSAVYLCASSLNRGETQYFGPGTRLLVL.

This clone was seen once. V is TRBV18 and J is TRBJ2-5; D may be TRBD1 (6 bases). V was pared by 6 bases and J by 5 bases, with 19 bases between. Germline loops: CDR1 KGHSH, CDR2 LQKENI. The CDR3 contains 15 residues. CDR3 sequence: CASSPIQGQAETQYF. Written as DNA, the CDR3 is TGTGCCAGCTCCCCAATACAGGGTCAGGCGGAGACCCAGTACTTC.

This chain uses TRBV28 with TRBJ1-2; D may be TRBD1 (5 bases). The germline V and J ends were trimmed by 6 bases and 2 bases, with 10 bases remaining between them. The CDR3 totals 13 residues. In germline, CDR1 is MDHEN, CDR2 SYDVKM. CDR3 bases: TGTGCCAGCAGATGGGGGGAGAACTATGGCTACACCTTC. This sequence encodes CASRWGENYGYTF.

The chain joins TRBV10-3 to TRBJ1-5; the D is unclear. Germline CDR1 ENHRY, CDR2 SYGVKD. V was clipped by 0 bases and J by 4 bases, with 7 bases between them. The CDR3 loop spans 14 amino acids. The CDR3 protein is CAISESERNQPQHF. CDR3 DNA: TGTGCCATCAGTGAGTCGGAGAGAAATCAGCCCCAGCATTTT.

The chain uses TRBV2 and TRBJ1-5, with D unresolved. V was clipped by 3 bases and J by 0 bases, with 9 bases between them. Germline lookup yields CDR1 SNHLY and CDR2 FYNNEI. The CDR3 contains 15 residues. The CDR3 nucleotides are TGTGCCAGCAGTGATCATATACTTAGCAATCAGCCCCAGCATTTT. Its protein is CASSDHILSNQPQHF.